This T cell receptor beta chain was identified in a study of shared clonotypes between healthy human individuals. Each donor was a Caucasian adult residing in Nashville, Tennessee. An assay was performed, and its level was deep. Ten immunoSEQ deep assay plates were used to sequence unsorted PBMC DNA. Sequencing was performed with immunoSEQ multiplex PCR; in TCRdb, only in-frame clones are kept and a portion is missing. The table includes about 490,000 clones, less than 80% detected once. Germline V gives CDR1 SGHNT, CDR2 YYREEE (reference sequence). The V end lost 4 bases, the J end lost 4 bases, and 14 bases lay between the germline ends. The CDR3 covers 14 residues.

This TCR derives from a woman aged 40 to 50 in good health. Some clones in this sample may be carry-over from other donors' samples. Sequenced: PBMCs. J is TRBJ1-2 and V is TRBV5-4, with D perhaps TRBD1 (6 bases). The CDR3 nucleotides are TGTGCCAGCAGCCCGGGACAAGGACCCTATGGCTACACCTTC. Protein: CASSPGQGPYGYTF.